This T cell receptor (beta chain) was recorded in a study of blood T cell repertoires in COVID-19 (dated by TCRdb to the early 2020s). Looking at the study overall: Samples covering the acute and convalescent phases of COVID-19 were provided by collaborators in the United States, Italy and Spain. The material from the prospective study consisted of cDNA or gDNA derived from T cells, B-cell-depleted T cells, or PBMCs. Deeply sampled blood TCRbeta repertoires from subjects exposed to, actively infected with, or recovered from COVID-19 were included in the dataset. The repertoires were made available in a free public database intended to serve as a resource for research on the immune response to SARS-CoV-2. The samples were drawn from two sources: the first 160 participants of the ongoing ImmuneRACE study, and over 1,000 subjects contributed by 6 global collaborators. Nearly every sample came with metadata listing a de-identified subject ID, COVID-19 status, age in years and sex. Where available, HLA class I and class II types were taken from metadata supplied by the sample provider and were not determined by assay-based typing. The paper's findings and limits, for the study overall: The amount of clinical and demographic metadata varied by source and participant and was provided uncurated.

As encoded in the germline V gene, CDR1 is SQVTM while CDR2 is ANQGSEA. Reading from cysteine to phenylalanine, the CDR3 counts 13 amino acids. The read is trimmed to its CDR3 DNA, 39 bases read in frame from base 1. V has 4 bases trimmed and J has 3 bases trimmed; junction bases matching no gene number 6. Each collaborating institution followed its own protocols to collect whole blood in K2EDTA tubes. For TCRbeta analysis, collaborator samples were shipped as frozen whole blood, as isolated PBMCs, or as DNA extracted from either sample type. TCRbeta CDR3 regions were amplified from genomic DNA by means of the immunoSEQ Assay, a bias-controlled multiplex PCR. Concerning the study's data processing: Nucleated cell counts per sample were estimated from amplification of reference gene primers within the assay. To quantify the absolute abundance of each unique TCRbeta CDR3 rearrangement, sequence reads were collapsed and filtered. Productive Simpson clonality was computed per sample as the square root of Simpson's diversity index over productive rearrangements. In its TCRdb copy, this immuneACCESS table keeps in-frame sequences only and misses some clones. Where compared with another copy, unresolved V genes explain less than half of these, and the others have no known cause. The V and J calls and clone size come from that table; D and trimming were worked out from the DNA. Counted in this sample were 120,000 to 150,000 clones; 88% of them appeared once. Approximately 2.4% of the sample lies in the top ten.

This clone was observed a few times. It has no known antigen specificity. Per-base quality was not reported, and no clone a single base away is much larger than it. This receptor was identified in a human donor in a cohort sampled during active COVID-19. The sample comprised peripheral blood. The rearranged segments are TRBV29-1 and TRBJ2-7, with 7 junctional bases fitting TRBD2. In nucleotide form, the sequence is TGCAGCGTTGGGGCTAGCGGCAACTACGAGCAGTACTTC. Its protein is CSVGASGNYEQYF.